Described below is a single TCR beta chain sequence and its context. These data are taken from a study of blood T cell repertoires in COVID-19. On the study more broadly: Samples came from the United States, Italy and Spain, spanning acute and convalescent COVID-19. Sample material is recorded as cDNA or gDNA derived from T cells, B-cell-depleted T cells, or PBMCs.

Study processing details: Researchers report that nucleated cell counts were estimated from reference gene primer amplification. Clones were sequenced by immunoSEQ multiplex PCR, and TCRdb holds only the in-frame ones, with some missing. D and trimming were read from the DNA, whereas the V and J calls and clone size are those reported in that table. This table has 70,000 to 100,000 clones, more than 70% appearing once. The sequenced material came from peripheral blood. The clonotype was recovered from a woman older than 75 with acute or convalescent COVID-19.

In nucleotides, the CDR3 is TGTGCCAGCAGCGTATCGCAGGGGCCCGGAAACACCATATATTTT. Translating gives CASSVSQGPGNTIYF. This chain uses TRBV9 with TRBJ1-3, with a weak D call TRBD1 (6 bases). Germline CDR1 is SGDLS and CDR2 is YYNGEE. The germline V and J ends were trimmed by 1 base and 4 bases, with 12 bases remaining between them. CDR3 length: 15 amino acids.